These 26 T cell receptor beta chains were all obtained from the same sample, sequenced in a study of blood T cell repertoires in COVID-19. The repertoire was sequenced with immunoSEQ multiplex PCR; TCRdb's copy has only in-frame clones and lacks some. The sample holds roughly 150,000 clones, under 90% seen once. The sample was PBMCs or T cells enriched from blood (not recorded which). These TCRs come from a woman in her fifties or sixties who had recovered from COVID-19.

The V call is TRBV27, the J call TRBJ1-1; D possibly corresponds to TRBD1 (5 bases). Germline V lookup: CDR1 MNHEY, CDR2 SMNVEV (reference sequence). The CDR3 runs 14 residues. Trimming removed 3 bases from V and 5 bases from J, with 13 bases in between. The DNA of the CDR3 is TGTGCCAGCAGTTTGGACAACGGACGTACTGAAGCTTTCTTT. Protein product: CASSLDNGRTEAFF.

The V and J genes are TRBV4-1 and TRBJ2-1; D may be TRBD1 (7 bases). CDR1 is MGHRA and CDR2 is YSYEKL in the germline V gene. The CDR3 has 17 amino acids. V shed 3 bases and J shed 0 bases, with 15 bases lying between them. CDR3 sequence reads: CASSQEGATSSYNEQFF. Written as DNA, the CDR3 is TGCGCCAGCAGCCAGGAGGGGGCCACGAGCTCCTACAATGAGCAGTTCTTC.

The chain has TRBV30 and TRBJ1-6; 8 bases line up with TRBD1. This CDR3 contains 15 residues. Unmatched junction bases numbered 9, after V lost 4 bases and J lost 7 bases. Germline V lookup: CDR1 GTSNPN, CDR2 SVGIG (reference sequence). CDR3 sequence reads: CAWKVLPGGNSPLHF. The CDR3 nucleotides read TGTGCCTGGAAGGTCCTTCCAGGGGGCAATTCACCCCTCCACTTT. The complete variable domain, with remaining parts taken from reference TRBV30 and TRBJ1-6, reads SQTIHQWPATLVQPVGSPLSLECTVEGTSNPNLYWYRQAAGRGLQLLFYSVGIGQISSEVPQNLSASRPQDRQFILSSKKLLLSDSGFYLCAWKVLPGGNSPLHFGNGTRLTVT.

The chain joins TRBV7-2 to TRBJ2-7; D is ambiguous. Trimming left V 6 bases short and J 5 bases short, with 14 bases between. Germline V lookup: CDR1 SGHTA, CDR2 FQGNSA. The CDR3 sequence is 13 residues long. CDR3 sequence: CASSPFPQDEQYF. Written as DNA, the CDR3 is TGTGCCAGCAGTCCATTCCCCCAGGACGAGCAGTACTTC.

The chain is built from TRBV6-5 and TRBJ1-5; no clear D. V dropped 4 bases and J dropped 4 bases, with 8 bases sitting between them. The length of the CDR3 is 13 residues. Per germline, CDR1 MNHEY and CDR2 SVGAGI. CDR3 sequence (DNA): TGTGCCAGCAGTTGGTCGGGGAATCAGCCCCAGCATTTT. Amino acid sequence: CASSWSGNQPQHF.

This rearrangement joins TRBV5-5 to TRBJ1-1; D is uncertain. Trimming left V 0 bases short and J 7 bases short, with 7 bases between. CDR3 size: 12 residues. The germline V gene encodes CDR1 SGHKS and CDR2 YYEKEE (reference sequence). The DNA of the CDR3 is TGTGCCAGCAGCTTGGGGGCATATGAAGCTTTCTTT. Amino acids: CASSLGAYEAFF. Combining the CDR3 with reference TRBV5-5 and TRBJ1-1 gives the whole variable domain DAGVTQSPTHLIKTRGQQVTLRCSPISGHKSVSWYQQVLGQGPQFIFQYYEKEERGRGNFPDRFSARQFPNYSSELNVNALLLGDSALYLCASSLGAYEAFFGQGTRLTVV.

The genes are TRBV5-1 and TRBJ2-5; perhaps TRBD2 as D (6 bases). Germline loops: CDR1 SGHRS, CDR2 YFSETQ. The CDR3 runs to 15 residues. Trimming took off 2 bases at V and 2 bases at J, with 13 bases between the two ends. This CDR3 reads CASSFSSAEQETQYF. The CDR3, as DNA: TGCGCCAGCAGCTTTTCTAGCGCGGAGCAAGAGACCCAGTACTTC.

With regard to this clone: This CDR3 is also generated by other DNA sequences in the sample. CDR3 in amino acids: CASSPPNRNTEAFF. The CDR3 DNA is TGTGCCAGCTCACCTCCGAACAGGAACACTGAAGCTTTCTTT. This rearrangement joins TRBV18 to TRBJ1-1; D gene ambiguous. V was shortened by 3 bases and J by 1 base, with 9 bases between the two germline ends. CDR3 length: 14 amino acids. CDR1 is KGHSH, CDR2 LQKENI, per germline.

The genes are TRBV6-5 and TRBJ1-6; D not certain. Germline V gene sequence: CDR1 MNHEY, CDR2 SVGAGI. Deletions cut 11 bases from V and 9 bases from J, with 17 bases between. The CDR3 length is 13 residues. CDR3 in DNA: TGTGCCTGTGAAGACTTTTTCTCTTCACCCCTCCACTTT. Amino acids: CACEDFFSSPLHF.

This clone was counted a single time. The chain recombines TRBV9 with TRBJ2-3; a weak D match, TRBD2 (6 bases). From germline, CDR1 is SGDLS and CDR2 YYNGEE. Trimming shortened V by 0 bases and J by 5 bases, and 13 bases separated the two germline ends. The CDR3 length is 15 residues. The CDR3 nucleotides read TGTGCCAGCAGCGTAGAGGGCGGGGCGCGAGATACGCAGTATTTT. This sequence encodes CASSVEGGARDTQYF.

The chain is built from TRBV5-1 and TRBJ2-2; 10 bases align to TRBD1. The CDR3 has 14 residues. Trimming removed 4 bases from V and 5 bases from J; junction bases left unmatched: 2. Germline V gives CDR1 SGHRS, CDR2 YFSETQ. The CDR3: CASSGTGVTGELFF. The CDR3 DNA is TGCGCCAGCAGCGGGACAGGGGTTACCGGGGAGCTGTTTTTT.

The V call is TRBV20-1, the J call TRBJ1-1, with a possible D match to TRBD1 (5 bases). CDR1 and CDR2 (germline): DFQATT, SNEGSKA (reference sequence). The CDR3 is made up of 11 amino acids. With 3 bases removed from V and 8 bases from J, the gap between germline ends came to 10 bases. The CDR3 protein is CSASMGGEAFF. CDR3 bases: TGCAGTGCTAGTATGGGGGGGGAAGCTTTCTTT.

The chain links TRBV6-1 to TRBJ1-4; TRBD1 matches 9 bases. The J segment lost 2 bases and the V segment lost 4 bases, leaving 11 bases of the junction unmatched. Per germline, CDR1 MNHNS and CDR2 SASEGT. The CDR3 consists of 18 residues. CDR3 in DNA: TGTGCCAGCAGTGTGCCGGGACAGGGAGGGTTGACTAATGAAAAACTGTTTTTT. Its protein is CASSVPGQGGLTNEKLFF.

V usage is TRBV29-1 and J usage is TRBJ1-5, with D possibly matching TRBD1 (6 bases). Trimming removed 7 bases at V and 4 bases at J, with 14 bases between. Germline CDR1 reads SQVTM; CDR2 reads ANQGSEA. This CDR3 spans 13 amino acids. The CDR3, as DNA: TGCAGCGCCCTCGGGACATCGAATCAGCCCCAGCATTTT. Translating it yields CSALGTSNQPQHF.

In this sample, this clone turned up a few times. This chain uses TRBV30 with TRBJ2-7; TRBD1 agrees at 10 bases. Germline V gene sequence: CDR1 GTSNPN, CDR2 SVGIG (reference sequence). Trimming at V came to 3 bases and at J to 7 bases, leaving 12 bases not matched to a gene. The CDR3 contains 15 residues. In nucleotides, the CDR3 is TGTGCCTGGAGAAATCTTGGGACAGGGGTCGCAGAGCAGTACTTC. Its protein is CAWRNLGTGVAEQYF. Full variable domain (missing parts from reference TRBV30 and TRBJ2-7): SQTIHQWPATLVQPVGSPLSLECTVEGTSNPNLYWYRQAAGRGLQLLFYSVGIGQISSEVPQNLSASRPQDRQFILSSKKLLLSDSGFYLCAWRNLGTGVAEQYFGPGTRLTVT.

The chain carries TRBV7-2 and TRBJ2-3, with D possibly matching TRBD2 (5 bases). Trimming shortened V by 4 bases and J by 7 bases, and 15 bases separated the two germline ends. The CDR3 spans 14 residues. Germline CDR1 SGHTA, CDR2 FQGNSA. The CDR3 coding sequence is TGTGCCAGCAGCTCGGTACTAGGGTCTAATACGCAGTATTTT. Translated: CASSSVLGSNTQYF.

The chain recombines TRBV9 with TRBJ2-6; a weak D match, TRBD2 (5 bases). Germline V CDR1 and CDR2: SGDLS, YYNGEE. V lost 0 bases and J 4 bases, leaving 17 bases between the germline ends. The CDR3 loop spans 18 amino acids. The CDR3 nucleotides are TGTGCCAGCAGCGTAGCGAGAGGGTACTTCTCCGGGGCCAACGTCCTGACTTTC. Amino acids: CASSVARGYFSGANVLTF.

In nucleotides, the CDR3 is TGTGCCAGCAGTCCCGAGGCTAGCGGGGGGCCCAGCGCCGGGGAGCTGTTTTTT. Its protein product is CASSPEASGGPSAGELFF. The chain joins TRBV27 to TRBJ2-2, with 11 nucleotides matching TRBD2. With 5 bases clipped from V and 6 bases from J, the junction kept 14 bases outside the gene matches. Germline V lookup: CDR1 MNHEY, CDR2 SMNVEV (reference sequence). The CDR3 extends over 18 amino acids.

As regards this clone: This specimen includes other DNA sequences encoding the same CDR3. The chain has TRBV2 and TRBJ2-7; the D is unclear. Per germline, CDR1 SNHLY and CDR2 FYNNEI. V dropped 3 bases and J dropped 3 bases, with 3 bases sitting between them. The CDR3 sequence is 11 residues long. The CDR3 nucleotides are TGTGCCAGCAGTGATAACTACGAGCAGTACTTC. Its protein product is CASSDNYEQYF. Full variable domain (outside the CDR3, taken from reference TRBV2 and TRBJ2-7): EPEVTQTPSHQVTQMGQEVILRCVPISNHLYFYWYRQILGQKVEFLVSFYNNEISEKSEIFDDQFSVERPDGSNFTLKIRSTKLEDSAMYFCASSDNYEQYFGPGTRLTVT.

The chain is built from TRBV19 and TRBJ1-5, with 8 bases aligning to TRBD1. Germline assignment: CDR1 LNHDA and CDR2 SQIVND (reference sequence). This CDR3 has 13 amino acids. V dropped 7 bases and J dropped 8; count of bases not matched to a gene: 7. Here the CDR3 DNA reads TGTGCCAGTAACGGACAGGGCGAGGAGCCCCAGCATTTT. Translated, it gives CASNGQGEEPQHF.

This clone appeared a few times. The V and J genes are TRBV12-5 and TRBJ2-7; D is perhaps TRBD1 (5 bases). The CDR3 sequence is 15 residues long. Germline V gene sequence: CDR1 LGHNT, CDR2 FRNRAP. V was shortened by 1 base and J by 0 bases, with 10 bases between the two germline ends. The CDR3 region has the DNA TGTGCTAGTGGTTTGGCAGGGTTCAGCTCCTACGAGCAGTACTTC. Protein: CASGLAGFSSYEQYF.

This chain connects TRBV7-9 to TRBJ2-2; 7 bases agree with TRBD2. The CDR3 loop spans 16 amino acids. The germline CDR1 and CDR2 sequences are SEHNR and FQNEAQ (reference sequence). Trimming removed 5 bases from V and 3 bases from J; junction bases left unmatched: 9. This chain's CDR3 is CASSLDGAGDTGELFF. The CDR3, as DNA: TGTGCCAGCAGCCTTGACGGTGCGGGGGACACCGGGGAGCTGTTTTTT.

In regard to this clone: The identical CDR3 is also encoded by other nucleotide sequences in the sample. The V and J genes are TRBV9 and TRBJ1-2, with D possibly TRBD1 on 6 matching bases. The length of the CDR3 is 12 residues. Trimming left V 4 bases short and J 3 bases short, with 7 bases between. Germline-derived CDR1 and CDR2 are SGDLS and YYNGEE. DNA for the CDR3: TGTGCCAGCAGCCCAGGGGACTATGGCTACACCTTC. Residues: CASSPGDYGYTF.

The sample holds a few counts of this clone. The genes are TRBV4-1 and TRBJ2-5; D perhaps matches TRBD2 (6 bases). V dropped 3 bases and J dropped 6 bases, with 14 bases sitting between them. This CDR3 spans 14 amino acids. Germline CDR1 is MGHRA and CDR2 is YSYEKL. The CDR3 DNA reads as TGCGCCAGCAGCCAGGGAGGTTGGCAGCAGACCCAGTACTTC. Its protein product is CASSQGGWQQTQYF.

In DNA form, the CDR3 reads TGTGCTAGTTCCGGGGGGGCTTCCTACAATGAGCAGTTCTTC. Amino acid sequence: CASSGGASYNEQFF. V gene TRBV12-5 combines with J gene TRBJ2-1, with 8 nucleotides matching TRBD2. Trimming took 8 bases from V and 1 from J; bases not matched to a gene: 4. This CDR3 comprises 14 residues. In germline, CDR1 is LGHNT, CDR2 FRNRAP.

V usage is TRBV2 and J usage is TRBJ2-2; 14 bases are shared with TRBD2. With 8 bases clipped from V and 2 bases from J, the junction kept 7 bases outside the gene matches. Germline values: CDR1 SNHLY, CDR2 FYNNEI. This CDR3 spans 17 amino acids. The chain's CDR3 is CASYGLAGGLNTGELFF. The CDR3 DNA is TGTGCCAGCTACGGACTAGCGGGGGGTTTAAACACCGGGGAGCTGTTTTTT. Full variable domain (outside the CDR3, taken from reference TRBV2 and TRBJ2-2): EPEVTQTPSHQVTQMGQEVILRCVPISNHLYFYWYRQILGQKVEFLVSFYNNEISEKSEIFDDQFSVERPDGSNFTLKIRSTKLEDSAMYFCASYGLAGGLNTGELFFGEGSRLTVL.